Following are 25 T cell receptor beta chains from one sample sequenced in a study of blood T cell repertoires in COVID-19. Generated by immunoSEQ multiplex PCR, the TCRdb table keeps only in-frame clones and is missing some. This repertoire shows approximately 400,000 clones, about four fifths found once; its top ten account for roughly 5.1%. The source material was PBMCs or T cells enriched from blood (not recorded which). These receptors originate from a woman between 50 and 59 years old who had recovered from COVID-19.

The V and J genes are TRBV25-1 and TRBJ1-6; D gene ambiguous. Germline V gene data show CDR1 as MGHDK and CDR2 as SYGVNS. V was pared by 2 bases and J by 9 bases, with 8 bases between. The CDR3 runs 13 residues. The CDR3 sequence: CASSERKLSPLHF. The CDR3 region has the DNA TGTGCCAGCAGTGAAAGAAAGCTTTCACCCCTCCACTTT.

The rearrangement joins TRBV9 to TRBJ2-2; a weak D match, TRBD2 (6 bases). CDR3 length: 16 amino acids. CDR1 and CDR2 from the germline V gene are SGDLS and YYNGEE. Trimming left V 3 bases short and J 5 bases short, with 17 bases between. The CDR3 bases are TGTGCCAGCAGCGGACCCCTTCGTGCGGGAACCGGGGAGCTGTTTTTT. It codes for CASSGPLRAGTGELFF. Together with reference TRBV9 and TRBJ2-2, the CDR3 gives the full variable domain: DSGVTQTPKHLITATGQRVTLRCSPRSGDLSVYWYQQSLDQGLQFLIQYYNGEERAKGNILERFSAQQFPDLHSELNLSSLELGDSALYFCASSGPLRAGTGELFFGEGSRLTVL.

A single count supports this clone. V usage is TRBV5-1 and J usage is TRBJ1-3; D is uncertain. Germline lookup yields CDR1 SGHRS and CDR2 YFSETQ. This CDR3 is 15 amino acids long. V was cut by 4 bases and J by 0 bases, with 11 bases left in between. CDR3 nucleotides: TGCGCCAGCAGCCCGGCGACGGGCTCTGGAAACACCATATATTTT. It yields the protein CASSPATGSGNTIYF.

V gene TRBV6-6 combines with J gene TRBJ2-2; TRBD1 is a possible D gene (7 bases). The CDR3 contains 13 residues. V lost 10 bases, J lost 5 bases, and 14 bases lay in between. Germline V CDR1 and CDR2: MNHNY, SVGAGI (reference sequence). CDR3 in amino acids: CATTRGDTGELFF. The CDR3 region has the DNA TGTGCCACCACCAGGGGGGATACCGGGGAGCTGTTTTTT.

The sample holds a few counts of this clone. This chain uses TRBV5-1 with TRBJ1-2; D is undetermined. The V gene lost 3 bases and the J gene lost 2 bases, with 8 bases spanning the gap. Per germline, CDR1 SGHRS and CDR2 YFSETQ. This CDR3 has 13 residues. CDR3 amino acids: CASSWAVNYGYTF. CDR3 nucleotides: TGCGCCAGCAGCTGGGCAGTGAACTATGGCTACACCTTC.

V and J are TRBV21-1 and TRBJ1-2; the tabulated D call, TRBD1, remains unverified against the DNA. TRBV21-1 is annotated as a pseudogene. CDR3 length: 13 amino acids. This CDR3 is CTIPGGADYGYTF. In DNA form, the CDR3 reads TGTACTATCCCAGGGGGCGCGGACTATGGCTACACCTTC.

The chain couples TRBV7-2 to TRBJ2-7; 10 bases match TRBD2. Per the germline V gene, CDR1 is SGHTA and CDR2 is FQGNSA. The CDR3 totals 15 residues. The V gene end was trimmed by 2 bases and the J gene end by 0 bases; junction bases not matched to a gene: 1. CDR3 loop: CASSLLAGVSYEQYF. In DNA, the CDR3 is TGTGCCAGCAGCTTACTAGCGGGAGTCTCCTACGAGCAGTACTTC.

V gene TRBV19 combines with J gene TRBJ2-2; possibly TRBD1 for D (7 bases). Looked up from germline, CDR1 is LNHDA and CDR2 is SQIVND (reference sequence). V was shortened by 3 bases and J by 4 bases, with 12 bases between the two germline ends. The CDR3 contains 15 residues. CDR3 coding DNA: TGTGCCAGTAGTATTGTTCAGGGGGGCACCGGGGAGCTGTTTTTT. Its translation is CASSIVQGGTGELFF.

The CDR3 here is CASSLVTGGISFF. CDR3 sequence (DNA): TGTGCCAGCAGCTTGGTGACAGGGGGTATATCTTTCTTT. The chain joins TRBV7-2 to TRBJ1-1; TRBD1 aligns across 9 bases. Trimming cost V 3 bases and J 12 bases; bases outside gene matches: 8. The CDR3 is made up of 13 amino acids. Germline V gene sequence: CDR1 SGHTA, CDR2 FQGNSA.

The count of this clone is one. The chain employs TRBV7-2 and TRBJ1-3; perhaps TRBD1 as D (5 bases). This CDR3 has 15 amino acids. Germline assignment: CDR1 SGHTA and CDR2 FQGNSA. Trimming stripped 4 bases from V and 2 bases from J, with 12 bases between. The CDR3 DNA follows: TGTGCCAGCAGCTCCGGGACTGCTACTGGAAACACCATATATTTT. This sequence encodes CASSSGTATGNTIYF.

This chain uses TRBV27 with TRBJ2-2; D unclear. Trimming cost V 3 bases and J 4 bases, with 18 bases left between them. The CDR3 runs to 17 residues. The V gene's germline CDR1 is MNHEY and CDR2 SMNVEV (reference sequence). CDR3 loop: CASSFRPSSVGTGELFF. The CDR3 DNA sequence: TGTGCCAGCAGTTTTCGCCCTTCTAGTGTGGGCACCGGGGAGCTGTTTTTT.

V is TRBV25-1 and J is TRBJ2-1; D might be TRBD2 (6 bases). Germline assignment: CDR1 MGHDK and CDR2 SYGVNS. The CDR3 sequence is 16 residues long. Deletions cut 1 base from V and 0 bases from J, with 10 bases between. The chain's CDR3 is CASSEWRESSYNEQFF. Here the CDR3 DNA reads TGTGCCAGCAGTGAATGGAGGGAGAGCTCCTACAATGAGCAGTTCTTC.

This clone was counted a few times. The chain links TRBV4-3 to TRBJ1-3; 8 bases are shared with TRBD1. Germline V lookup: CDR1 LGHNA, CDR2 YSLEER. V shed 0 bases and J 0 bases; nucleotides not matched to a gene: 13. The CDR3 is made up of 20 amino acids. The CDR3 is CASSQEVTGQGYASGNTIYF. The CDR3 bases are TGCGCCAGCAGCCAAGAAGTGACCGGACAGGGTTATGCCTCTGGAAACACCATATATTTT.

V is TRBV5-1 and J is TRBJ2-7; D may be TRBD2 (6 bases). V was cut by 0 bases and J by 2 bases, with 18 bases left in between. This CDR3 comprises 17 residues. Per the germline V gene, CDR1 is SGHRS and CDR2 is YFSETQ. CDR3 sequence reads: CASSLDVGGISPYEQYF. In nucleotides, the CDR3 is TGCGCCAGCAGCTTGGATGTGGGCGGGATATCACCCTACGAGCAGTACTTC.

The rearrangement joins TRBV7-9 to TRBJ2-3; possible D gene TRBD1, 5 bases. The CDR3 sequence is 17 residues long. Trimming cost V 1 base and J 2 bases, with 16 bases left between them. CDR1 is SEHNR and CDR2 is FQNEAQ in the germline V gene (reference sequence). The CDR3 DNA reads as TGTGCCAGCAGCTTAGTATTATGGGGCCGAAACACAGATACGCAGTATTTT. Encoded protein: CASSLVLWGRNTDTQYF. Complete variable domain (other parts from reference TRBV7-9 and TRBJ2-3): DTGVSQNPRHKITKRGQNVTFRCDPISEHNRLYWYRQTLGQGPEFLTYFQNEAQLEKSRLLSDRFSAERPKGSFSTLEIQRTEQGDSAMYLCASSLVLWGRNTDTQYFGPGTRLTVL.

The CDR3 loop reads CAWNGPPGTEAFF. The CDR3 nucleotides are TGTGCCTGGAATGGACCCCCGGGAACTGAAGCTTTCTTT. V usage is TRBV30 and J usage is TRBJ1-1; the D is unclear. Trimming left V 4 bases short and J 5 bases short, with 14 bases between. The germline V gene encodes CDR1 GTSNPN and CDR2 SVGIG (reference sequence). The CDR3 consists of 13 residues.

V usage is TRBV7-4 and J usage is TRBJ2-4, with D perhaps TRBD2 (8 bases). V lost 7 bases and J lost 0, with 19 bases in between. CDR1 is SGHVT and CDR2 is SQSDAQ in the germline V gene. The CDR3 covers 17 residues. The CDR3 sequence is CASIREGAGLAKNIQYF. CDR3 DNA sequence: TGTGCCAGCATCCGGGAGGGGGCAGGACTAGCCAAAAACATTCAGTACTTC.

The chain employs TRBV6-2 or TRBV6-3 and TRBJ1-2; D perhaps matches TRBD1 (6 bases). The V gene lost 4 bases and the J gene lost 4 bases, with 19 bases spanning the gap. The CDR3 covers 16 residues. The germline CDR1 and CDR2 sequences are MNHEY and SVGEGT. This CDR3 reads CASSLDNRAGGYGYTF. Here the CDR3 DNA reads TGTGCCAGCAGTTTAGACAACAGGGCTGGGGGCTATGGCTACACCTTC.

The chain links TRBV5-1 to TRBJ1-2, with 9 bases identical to TRBD1. The germline V gene has CDR1 SGHRS and CDR2 YFSETQ. The trim removed 4 bases at V and 8 bases at J, leaving 9 bases unmatched. The CDR3 is 14 residues long. The CDR3 DNA follows: TGCGCCAGCAGCCCGACCACAGGGGGCTGGGGCTACACCTTC. Its protein product is CASSPTTGGWGYTF.

J is TRBJ1-6 and V is TRBV4-2; D is possibly TRBD1 (5 bases). Germline CDR1 reads LGHNA; CDR2 reads YNFKEQ. V lost 1 base to trimming and J lost 10 bases, with 20 bases between them. This CDR3 is 17 amino acids long. CDR3 bases: TGTGCCAGCAGCCAAGCCGAAAGCCCCCAGGGCAGCTCACCCCTCCACTTT. Translation gives CASSQAESPQGSSPLHF.

This chain links TRBV5-4 with TRBJ1-2, with 8 nucleotides matching TRBD1. V dropped 3 bases and J dropped 4; count of bases not matched to a gene: 8. In germline, CDR1 is SGHNT, CDR2 YYREEE (reference sequence). This CDR3 has 15 residues. For the CDR3, the DNA is TGTGCCAGCAGCTGGACTGGACAGGGAAGCTATGGCTACACCTTC. Amino acid sequence: CASSWTGQGSYGYTF. The entire variable domain, with the rest obtained from reference TRBV5-4 and TRBJ1-2, is as follows: ETGVTQSPTHLIKTRGQQVTLRCSSQSGHNTVSWYQQALGQGPQFIFQYYREEENGRGNFPPRFSGLQFPNYSSELNVNALELDDSALYLCASSWTGQGSYGYTFGSGTRLTVV.

This clone was observed a handful of times. The rearrangement uses TRBV11-2 and TRBJ1-5; D is uncertain. This CDR3 contains 15 residues. Trimming removed 2 bases from V and 0 bases from J, with 8 bases in between. The V gene's germline CDR1 is SGHAT and CDR2 FQNNGV. This CDR3 reads CASSLHSDSNQPQHF. The CDR3 DNA is TGTGCCAGCAGCTTACACAGTGATAGCAATCAGCCCCAGCATTTT.

The gene calls are TRBV24-1 and TRBJ2-1; TRBD2 matches at 8 bases. From germline, CDR1 is KGHDR and CDR2 SFDVKD. The ends lost 3 bases at V and 11 bases at J; junction bases unmatched: 8. The CDR3 is 14 amino acids. In nucleotides, the CDR3 is TGTGCCACCAGTGATGGGACTAGTGGGTATCAGCAGTTCTTC. It translates to CATSDGTSGYQQFF.

The chain combines TRBV6-2 or TRBV6-3 with TRBJ1-5; 8 positions agree with TRBD1. V lost 2 bases, J lost 7 bases, and 13 bases stayed unmatched. The CDR3 consists of 17 residues. CDR1 is MNHEY, CDR2 SVGEGT, per germline. This chain's CDR3 is CASSYDPDRGLGQPQHF. In DNA, the CDR3 is TGTGCCAGCAGTTACGACCCAGACAGGGGATTGGGGCAGCCCCAGCATTTT.

The gene calls are TRBV5-1 and TRBJ1-2; 7 bases are a match to TRBD1. The V gene end was trimmed by 7 bases and the J gene end by 0 bases; junction bases not matched to a gene: 6. This CDR3 is 14 amino acids long. Germline values: CDR1 SGHRS, CDR2 YFSETQ. CDR3 DNA sequence: TGCGCCAGCGGAACAGGGGCCCCTAACTATGGCTACACCTTC. It encodes CASGTGAPNYGYTF.